This entry features one TCR beta chain sequence. This CDR3 comprises 15 residues. Germline CDR1 and CDR2: SQVTM and ANQGSEA. Germline trimming cut 4 bases from V and 4 bases from J; bases unmatched to any gene: 11. Genomic DNA (from each subset) was split evenly across several immunoSEQ plates. Sorted-subset replicate PCRs used approximately 200 ng of genomic DNA. This amount corresponded to some 30,000 T cell genomes. Sequenced by immunoSEQ multiplex PCR; TCRdb stores in-frame clones only, minus some. The profile covers about 1.1 million clones, with about 80% appearing a single time and roughly 0.9% taken by the ten largest. This entry comes from a study of shared clonotypes between healthy human individuals. Study information: Each donor's CD4 naive and CD4 memory cells filled three plates apiece, CD8 naive two, and CD8 memory one.

Sequenced input: memory CD4+ T cells from PBMCs. Subset specified: CD45RA-negative fraction. The V and J genes are TRBV29-1 and TRBJ2-3; 7 nucleotides align to TRBD2. The receptor's source is a man younger than 30 in good health. Some clones in this sample may be carry-over from other donors' samples. CDR3 coding DNA: TGCAGCGTTGTGCTAGGCGGGAGAGGACCAGATACGCAGTATTTT. Translated, it gives CSVVLGGRGPDTQYF.